This paragraph covers one TCR beta chain sequence. The data belong to a study of blood T cell repertoires in COVID-19. About the study: T cells, B-cell-depleted T cells, or PBMCs supplied cDNA or gDNA.

The CDR3 consists of 15 residues. Trimming shortened V by 0 bases and J by 1 base, and 10 bases separated the two germline ends. The germline V gene has CDR1 SGHRS and CDR2 YFSETQ. Here immunoSEQ multiplex PCR was the method, and the copy in TCRdb shows in-frame clones only, minus some. The sample lists about 30,000 clones, roughly 88% occurring once. The specimen was peripheral blood. This chain links TRBV5-1 with TRBJ2-5; possible D gene TRBD2, 6 bases. The TCR originated in a man aged 55-75 years with active COVID-19. In DNA, the CDR3 is TGCGCCAGCAGCTTGGGGGGAGCGGGCCAAGAGACCCAGTACTTC. This translates into CASSLGGAGQETQYF.